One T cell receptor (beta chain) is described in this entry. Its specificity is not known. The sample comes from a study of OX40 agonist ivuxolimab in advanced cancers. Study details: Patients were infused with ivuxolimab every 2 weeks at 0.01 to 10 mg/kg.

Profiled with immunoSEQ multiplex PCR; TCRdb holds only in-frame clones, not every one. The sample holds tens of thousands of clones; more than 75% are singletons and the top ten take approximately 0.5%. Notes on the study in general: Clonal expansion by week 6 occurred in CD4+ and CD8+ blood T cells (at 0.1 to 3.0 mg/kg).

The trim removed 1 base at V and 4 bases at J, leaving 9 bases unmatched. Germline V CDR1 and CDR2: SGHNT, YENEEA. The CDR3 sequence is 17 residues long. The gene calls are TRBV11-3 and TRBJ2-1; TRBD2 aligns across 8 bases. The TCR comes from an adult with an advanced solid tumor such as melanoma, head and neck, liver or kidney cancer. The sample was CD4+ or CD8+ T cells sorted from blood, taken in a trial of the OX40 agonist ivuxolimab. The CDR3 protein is CASSLGVLAGGYNEQFF. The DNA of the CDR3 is TGTGCCAGCAGCTTAGGGGTCCTGGCGGGGGGATACAATGAGCAGTTCTTC.